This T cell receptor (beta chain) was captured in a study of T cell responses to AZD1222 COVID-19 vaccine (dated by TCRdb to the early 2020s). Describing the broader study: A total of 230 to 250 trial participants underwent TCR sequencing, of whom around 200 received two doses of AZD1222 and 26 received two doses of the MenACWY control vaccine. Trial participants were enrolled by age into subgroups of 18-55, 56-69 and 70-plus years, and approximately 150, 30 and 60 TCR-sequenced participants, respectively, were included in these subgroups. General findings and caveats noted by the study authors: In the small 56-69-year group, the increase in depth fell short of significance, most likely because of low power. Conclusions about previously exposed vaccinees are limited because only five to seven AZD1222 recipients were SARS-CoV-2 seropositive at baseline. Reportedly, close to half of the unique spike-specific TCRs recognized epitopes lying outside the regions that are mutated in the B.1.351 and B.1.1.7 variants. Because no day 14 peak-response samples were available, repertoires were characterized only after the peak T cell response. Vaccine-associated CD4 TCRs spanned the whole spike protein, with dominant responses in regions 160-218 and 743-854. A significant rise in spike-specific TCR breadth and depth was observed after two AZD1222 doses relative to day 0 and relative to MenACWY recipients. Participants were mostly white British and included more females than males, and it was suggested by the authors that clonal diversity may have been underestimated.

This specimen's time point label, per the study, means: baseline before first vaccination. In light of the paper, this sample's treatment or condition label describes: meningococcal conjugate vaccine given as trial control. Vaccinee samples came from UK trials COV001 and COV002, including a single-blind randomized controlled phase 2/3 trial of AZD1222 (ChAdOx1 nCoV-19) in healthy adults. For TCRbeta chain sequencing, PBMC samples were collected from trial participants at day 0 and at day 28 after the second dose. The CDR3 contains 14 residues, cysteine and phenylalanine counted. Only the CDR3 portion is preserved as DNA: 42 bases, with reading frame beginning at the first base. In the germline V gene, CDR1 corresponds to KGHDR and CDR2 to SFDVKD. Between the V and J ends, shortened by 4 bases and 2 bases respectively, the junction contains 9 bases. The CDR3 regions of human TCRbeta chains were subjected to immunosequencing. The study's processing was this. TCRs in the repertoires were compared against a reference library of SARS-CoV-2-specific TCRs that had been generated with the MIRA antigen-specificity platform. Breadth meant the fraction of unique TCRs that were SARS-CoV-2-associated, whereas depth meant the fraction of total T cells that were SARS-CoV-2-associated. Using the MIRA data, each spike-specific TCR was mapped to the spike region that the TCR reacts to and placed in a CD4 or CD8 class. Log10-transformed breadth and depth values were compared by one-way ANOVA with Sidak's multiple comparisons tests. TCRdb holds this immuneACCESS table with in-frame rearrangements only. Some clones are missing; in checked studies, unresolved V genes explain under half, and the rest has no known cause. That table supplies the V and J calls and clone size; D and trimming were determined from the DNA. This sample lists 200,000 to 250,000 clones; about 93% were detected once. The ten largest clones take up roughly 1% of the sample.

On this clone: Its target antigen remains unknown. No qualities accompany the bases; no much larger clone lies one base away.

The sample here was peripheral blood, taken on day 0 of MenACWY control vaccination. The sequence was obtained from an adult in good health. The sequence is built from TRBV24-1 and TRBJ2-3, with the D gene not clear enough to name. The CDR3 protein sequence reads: CATSDRTVTDTQYF. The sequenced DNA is TGTGCCACCAGTGACAGAACAGTCACAGATACGCAGTATTTT.